The present T cell receptor (beta chain) was sequenced within a study of blood T cell repertoires in COVID-19. Turning to the study itself: The origin of the acute and convalescent COVID-19 samples was the United States, Italy and Spain. Sources were T cells, B-cell-depleted T cells, or PBMCs; the material itself was cDNA or gDNA.

The junction had 6 bases not matched to a gene; V was cut back by 1 base and J by 2 bases. There are 16 residues in the CDR3. From germline, CDR1 is SGHVS and CDR2 FQNEAQ. Original data processing: How many nucleated cells were present was estimated from reference gene primer amplification. Profiled with immunoSEQ multiplex PCR; TCRdb holds only in-frame clones, not every one. V and J calls and clone size are copied from that table; D and trimming were computed from the DNA. The sample lists about 69,000 clones; about 85% were seen once. The sequence derives from a man of 80 years or more with acute or convalescent COVID-19. The rearrangement links TRBV7-8 to TRBJ2-5; 8 positions agree with TRBD1. Sequenced sample: peripheral blood. CDR3 coding DNA: TGTGCCAGCAGCTTAGTGCTGGACAGGGATCAAGAGACCCAGTACTTC. Amino acid sequence: CASSLVLDRDQETQYF. The entire variable domain, with the rest obtained from reference TRBV7-8 and TRBJ2-5, is as follows: GAGVSQSPRYKVAKRGQDVALRCDPISGHVSLFWYQQALGQGPEFLTYFQNEAQLDKSGLPSDRFFAERPEGSVSTLKIQRTQQEDSAVYLCASSLVLDRDQETQYFGPGTRLLVL.